The following is a TCR beta chain sequence with its context. Its antigen is unknown. The V gene's germline CDR1 is LNHDA and CDR2 SQIVND (reference sequence). Trimming took 6 bases from V and 3 from J, leaving 14 bases between them. There are 14 residues in the CDR3. This entry belongs to a study of shared clonotypes between healthy human individuals. General study findings and limits: Generation probability values for non-shared clonotypes were lower than those for clonotypes shared by all four donors. Across a few donors, naive CD4 shared around 5.1%, naive CD8 more than 3%, memory CD4 approximately 2.5%, memory CD8 under 0.5%.

The assay was immunoSEQ multiplex PCR, and TCRdb's table has in-frame clones only and misses some. The table records some 2.4 million clones, over 85% of them present only once. The chain links TRBV19 to TRBJ1-2; the D is unclear. The sequence was obtained from a man between 18 and 29 years old in good health. Some clones in this sample may be carry-over from other donors' samples. Sequencing used naive CD4+ T cells from PBMCs. The subset: CD45RA+ positively selected. The CDR3 DNA reads as TGTGCCAGTAGCCACATGGGGAGCGACTATGGCTACACCTTC. Residues: CASSHMGSDYGYTF. Complete variable domain (other parts from reference TRBV19 and TRBJ1-2): DGGITQSPKYLFRKEGQNVTLSCEQNLNHDAMYWYRQDPGQGLRLIYYSQIVNDFQKGDIAEGYSVSREKKESFPLTVTSAQKNPTAFYLCASSHMGSDYGYTFGSGTRLTVV.